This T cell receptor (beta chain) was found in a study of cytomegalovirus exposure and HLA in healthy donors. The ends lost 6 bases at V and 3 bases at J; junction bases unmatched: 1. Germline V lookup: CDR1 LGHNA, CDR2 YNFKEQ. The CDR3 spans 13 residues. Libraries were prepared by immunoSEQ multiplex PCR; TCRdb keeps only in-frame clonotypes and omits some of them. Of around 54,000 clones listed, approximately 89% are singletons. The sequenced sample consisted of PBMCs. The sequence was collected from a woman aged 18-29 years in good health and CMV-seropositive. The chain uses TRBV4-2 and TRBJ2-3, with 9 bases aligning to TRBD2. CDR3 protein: CASRAGGTDTQYF. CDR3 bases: TGTGCCAGCAGAGCGGGGGGTACAGATACGCAGTATTTT.